The clone carrying this T cell receptor (beta chain) was counted once. The antigen is undetermined. This CDR3 is built from 14 residues. Germline values: CDR1 MNHNS, CDR2 SASEGT. The ends lost 6 bases at V and 2 bases at J; junction bases unmatched: 7. These data come from a study of cytomegalovirus exposure and HLA in healthy donors. About the study: Researchers previously reported finding roughly 120 million unique TCR beta sequences from 150 million to 200 million T cells.

Points from the study as a whole: Because they were indistinguishable, some V segments, including TRBV6-2 and TRBV6-3, were excluded. Later work showed greater clonal expansion in HLA-associated TCR beta chains than in equally common others.

PCR amplification relied on 60 Vbeta primers (plus 13 Jbeta primers). Clones were read by immunoSEQ multiplex PCR, and TCRdb kept only the in-frame ones, dropping some. The sample lists about 150,000 clones; approximately 80% were seen once. Sequencing input: PBMCs. V is TRBV6-1 and J is TRBJ2-7; the match to TRBD1 covers 7 bases. This clonotype was sampled from a boy aged 2 to 10 in good health and CMV-seronegative. The CDR3 reads CASSTPTGAYEQYF. CDR3 DNA sequence: TGTGCCAGCAGCACACCCACAGGGGCCTACGAGCAGTACTTC.